The subject of this entry is one T cell receptor beta chain. The antigen remains unidentified. This record belongs to a study of beta chain features in type 1 diabetes. CD45RO/CCR7/CD25/CD127/CD95/CD27 staining was used to isolate CD4+ naive, central memory, regulatory and stem cell-like memory cells by sorting. Study-wide results and caveats: Insertion counts at VDJ junctions were lower in type 1 diabetes patients, who also showed more deletions there. Reads derived from cDNA could over-represent cells showing high TCR expression.

As every portion of the isolated RNA was reverse transcribed, the sequencing read expressed TCRB transcripts. Libraries were prepared by immunoSEQ multiplex PCR; TCRdb keeps only in-frame clonotypes and omits some of them. Seen here are around 340,000 clones, approximately 8.2% observed once, and the top ten hold roughly 0.44%. Per germline, CDR1 LNHDA and CDR2 SQIVND (reference sequence). This CDR3 contains 20 residues. J lost 2 bases, V lost 6 bases, and 18 bases had no gene match. This receptor was identified in a woman aged 18-29 years in good health. The chain links TRBV19 to TRBJ2-1; TRBD2 agrees at 11 bases. What was sequenced was central memory CD4+ T cells from blood. CDR3 region: CASSPRGLAGGPGAYNEQFF. In DNA, the CDR3 is TGTGCCAGTAGCCCAAGGGGCCTAGCGGGAGGACCTGGCGCCTACAATGAGCAGTTCTTC.